The 3 T cell receptor beta chains given below trace back to one sample, sequenced in a study of blood T cell repertoires in COVID-19. The method was immunoSEQ multiplex PCR; TCRdb's version includes in-frame clones alone and lacks a portion of them. Here the sample spans roughly 520,000 clones, approximately 90% being singletons. The sample taken for sequencing was PBMCs or T cells enriched from blood (not recorded which). The receptors derive from a middle-aged woman who had recovered from COVID-19.

This CDR3 is CASSLVPLVSPTGYYGYTF. The CDR3 coding sequence is TGCGCCAGCAGCTTGGTCCCACTGGTATCCCCGACAGGGTACTATGGCTACACCTTC. The chain combines TRBV5-1 with TRBJ1-2; 7 positions match TRBD1. This CDR3 region has 19 residues. Germline V gene sequence: CDR1 SGHRS, CDR2 YFSETQ. V shed 0 bases and J 3 bases; nucleotides not matched to a gene: 17.

This rearrangement joins TRBV7-2 to TRBJ2-1, with 13 bases fitting TRBD2. CDR3 length: 16 residues. The ends lost 6 bases at V and 4 bases at J; junction bases unmatched: 6. In germline, CDR1 is SGHTA, CDR2 FQGNSA. The CDR3 is CASSPTSGRGYNEQFF. The CDR3 DNA follows: TGTGCCAGCAGTCCCACTAGCGGGAGGGGGTACAATGAGCAGTTCTTC.

The CDR3 coding sequence is TGTGCCAGCAGCGAGGGACTGTTTTCTAACTATGGCTACACCTTC. It translates to CASSEGLFSNYGYTF. The chain couples TRBV2 to TRBJ1-2; a weak D match, TRBD1 (5 bases). The CDR3 consists of 15 residues. Germline CDR1 and CDR2: SNHLY and FYNNEI. Trimming took 6 bases from V and 0 from J, leaving 14 bases between them.